The T cell receptor beta chain under discussion was sequenced for a study of identical twins. Study-wide points: Models predicted too little out-of-frame TCR alpha sharing in monozygotic twins.

This clonotype was detected a few times. Its target is unknown. The authors used template switching to add a universal primer site and gave cDNA unique molecular identifiers. From the 5' RACE reads, TCRdb called clonotypes with MiXCR, one entry per CDR3 protein. The sample contains hundreds of thousands of distinct CDR3 sequences, 12% of which appear only once. The ends lost 4 bases at V and 4 bases at J; junction bases unmatched: 6. This CDR3 region has 14 residues. This sample also belongs to another study, concerning yellow fever vaccine responses in identical twins.

The V gene is TRBV12-3 or TRBV12-4, the J gene TRBJ1-1; 7 positions match TRBD1. Sample: PBMCs. This receptor was obtained from a woman younger than 30 in good health. The CDR3 region is CASSSPTGTTEAFF. Here the CDR3 DNA reads TGTGCCAGCAGTTCTCCGACAGGGACCACTGAAGCTTTCTTT.